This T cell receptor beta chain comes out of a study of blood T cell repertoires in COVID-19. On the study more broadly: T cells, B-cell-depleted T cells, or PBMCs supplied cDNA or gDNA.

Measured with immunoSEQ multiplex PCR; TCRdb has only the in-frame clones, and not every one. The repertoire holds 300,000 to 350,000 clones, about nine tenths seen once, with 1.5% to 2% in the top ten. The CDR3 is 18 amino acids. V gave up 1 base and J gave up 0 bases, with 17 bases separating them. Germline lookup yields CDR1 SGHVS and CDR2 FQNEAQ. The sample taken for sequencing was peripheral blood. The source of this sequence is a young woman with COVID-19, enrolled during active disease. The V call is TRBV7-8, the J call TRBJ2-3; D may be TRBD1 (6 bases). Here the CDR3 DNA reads TGTGCCAGCAGCTTAGGGGTCCTGGGGCAGGGGAGCACAGATACGCAGTATTTT. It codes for CASSLGVLGQGSTDTQYF.